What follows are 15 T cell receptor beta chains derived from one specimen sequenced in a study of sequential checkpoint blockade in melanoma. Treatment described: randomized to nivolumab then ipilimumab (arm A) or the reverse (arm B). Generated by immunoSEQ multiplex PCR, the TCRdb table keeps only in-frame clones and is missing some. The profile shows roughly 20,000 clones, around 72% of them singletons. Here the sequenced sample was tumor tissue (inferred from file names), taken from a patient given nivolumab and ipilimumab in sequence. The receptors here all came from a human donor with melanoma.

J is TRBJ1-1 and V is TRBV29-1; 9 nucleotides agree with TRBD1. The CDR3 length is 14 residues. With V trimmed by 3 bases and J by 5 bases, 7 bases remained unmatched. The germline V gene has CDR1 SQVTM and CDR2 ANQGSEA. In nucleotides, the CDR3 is TGCAGCGTTGATGGACAGGGGATGGAGACTGAAGCTTTCTTT. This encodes CSVDGQGMETEAFF.

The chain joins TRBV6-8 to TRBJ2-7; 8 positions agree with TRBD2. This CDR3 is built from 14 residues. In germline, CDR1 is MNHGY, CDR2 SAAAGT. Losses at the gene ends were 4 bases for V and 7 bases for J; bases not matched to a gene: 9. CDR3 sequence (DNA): TGTGCCAGCAGTTCTCCCGGGACTAGTGGTGAGCAGTACTTC. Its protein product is CASSSPGTSGEQYF.

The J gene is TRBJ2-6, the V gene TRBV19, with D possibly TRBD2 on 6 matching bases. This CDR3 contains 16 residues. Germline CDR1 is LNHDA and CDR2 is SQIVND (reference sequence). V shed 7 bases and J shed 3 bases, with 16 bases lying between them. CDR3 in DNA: TGTGCCAGTACCCCCCAGGGTAGCGGTGGGGCCAACGTCCTGACTTTC. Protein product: CASTPQGSGGANVLTF.

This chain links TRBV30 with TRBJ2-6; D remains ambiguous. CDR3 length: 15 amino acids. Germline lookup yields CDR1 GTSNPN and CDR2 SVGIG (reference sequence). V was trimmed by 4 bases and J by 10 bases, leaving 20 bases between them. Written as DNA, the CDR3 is TGTGCCTGGATCAACGTCCCTCCTACTCTGAACGTCCTGACTTTC. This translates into CAWINVPPTLNVLTF.

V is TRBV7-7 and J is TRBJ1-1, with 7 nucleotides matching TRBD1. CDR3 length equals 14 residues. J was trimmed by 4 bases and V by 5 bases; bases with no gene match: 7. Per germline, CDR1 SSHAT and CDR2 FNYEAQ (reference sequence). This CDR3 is CASSVTGVGTEAFF. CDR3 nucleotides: TGTGCCAGCAGCGTTACAGGGGTCGGCACTGAAGCTTTCTTT.

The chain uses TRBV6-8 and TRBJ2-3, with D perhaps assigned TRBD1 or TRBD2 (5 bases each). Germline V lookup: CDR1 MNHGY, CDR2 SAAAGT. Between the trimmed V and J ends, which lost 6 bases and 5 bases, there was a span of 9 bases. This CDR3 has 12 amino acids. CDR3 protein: CASRRGVDTQYF. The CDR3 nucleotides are TGTGCCAGCAGAAGGGGAGTAGATACGCAGTATTTT.

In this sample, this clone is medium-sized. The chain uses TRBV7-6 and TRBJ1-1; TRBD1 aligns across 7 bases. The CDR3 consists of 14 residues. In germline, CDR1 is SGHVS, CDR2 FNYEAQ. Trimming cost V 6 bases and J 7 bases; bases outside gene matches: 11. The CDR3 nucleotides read TGTGCCAGCAGTGGCGACAGGGAGGGATTTGAAGCTTTCTTT. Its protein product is CASSGDREGFEAFF. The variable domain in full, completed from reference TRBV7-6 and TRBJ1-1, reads GAGVSQSPRYKVTKRGQDVALRCDPISGHVSLYWYRQALGQGPEFLTYFNYEAQQDKSGLPNDRFSAERPEGSISTLTIQRTEQRDSAMYRCASSGDREGFEAFFGQGTRLTVV.

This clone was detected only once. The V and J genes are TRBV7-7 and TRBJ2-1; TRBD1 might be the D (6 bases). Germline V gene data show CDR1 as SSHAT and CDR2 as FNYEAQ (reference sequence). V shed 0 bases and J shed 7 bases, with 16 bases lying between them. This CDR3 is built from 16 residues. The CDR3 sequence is CASSLAQGRPDNEQFF. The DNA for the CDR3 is TGTGCCAGCAGCTTAGCGCAGGGGCGCCCAGATAATGAGCAGTTCTTC. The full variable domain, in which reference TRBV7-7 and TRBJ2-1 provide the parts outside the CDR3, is GAGVSQSPRYKVTKRGQDVTLRCDPISSHATLYWYQQALGQGPEFLTYFNYEAQPDKSGLPSDRFSAERPEGSISTLTIQRTEQRDSAMYRCASSLAQGRPDNEQFFGPGTRLTVL.

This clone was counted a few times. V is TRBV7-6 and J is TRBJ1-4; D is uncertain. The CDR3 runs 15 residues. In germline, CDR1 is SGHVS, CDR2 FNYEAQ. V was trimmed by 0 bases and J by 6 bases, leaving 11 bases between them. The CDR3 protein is CASSLAPNADEKLFF. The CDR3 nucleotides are TGTGCCAGCAGCTTAGCTCCGAATGCGGATGAAAAACTGTTTTTT.

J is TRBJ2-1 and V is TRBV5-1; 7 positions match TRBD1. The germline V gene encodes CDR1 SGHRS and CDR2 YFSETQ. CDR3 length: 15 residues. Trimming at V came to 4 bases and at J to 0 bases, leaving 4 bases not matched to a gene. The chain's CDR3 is CASSGWDSSYNEQFF. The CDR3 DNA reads TGCGCCAGCAGCGGATGGGACAGCTCCTACAATGAGCAGTTCTTC.

Here the CDR3 DNA reads TGTGCCAGTAGTTTGGCTAGCGGGGGGGCCTCAGAGACCCAGTACTTC. This codes for CASSLASGGASETQYF. This sequence joins TRBV19 and TRBJ2-5; TRBD2 agrees at 12 bases. This CDR3 contains 16 residues. With V trimmed by 5 bases and J by 4 bases, 8 bases remained unmatched. Per germline, CDR1 LNHDA and CDR2 SQIVND (reference sequence).

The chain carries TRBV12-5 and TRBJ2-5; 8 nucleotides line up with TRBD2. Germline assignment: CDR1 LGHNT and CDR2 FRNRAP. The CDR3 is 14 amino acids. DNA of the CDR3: TGTGCCAGCAATAGGCGGGGGGAACAAGAGACCCAGTACTTC. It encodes CASNRRGEQETQYF.

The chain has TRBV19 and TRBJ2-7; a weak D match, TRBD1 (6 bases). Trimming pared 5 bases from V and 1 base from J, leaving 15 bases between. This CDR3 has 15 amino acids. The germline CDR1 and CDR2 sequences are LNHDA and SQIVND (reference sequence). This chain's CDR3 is CASSGDTRLSYEQYF. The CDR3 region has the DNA TGTGCCAGTAGTGGGGACACTAGACTTTCCTACGAGCAGTACTTC.

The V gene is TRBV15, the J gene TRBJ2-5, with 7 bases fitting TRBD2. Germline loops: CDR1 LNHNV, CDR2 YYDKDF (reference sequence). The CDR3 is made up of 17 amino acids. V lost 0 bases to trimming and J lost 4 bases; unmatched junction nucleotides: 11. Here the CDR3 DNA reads TGTGCCACCAGCAGAGATTCTTTGGGCGGGAGAGTAGAGACCCAGTACTTC. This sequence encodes CATSRDSLGGRVETQYF.

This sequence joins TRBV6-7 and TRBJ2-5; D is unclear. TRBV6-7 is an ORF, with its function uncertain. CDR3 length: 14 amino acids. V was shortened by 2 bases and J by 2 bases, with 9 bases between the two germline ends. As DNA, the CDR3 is TGTGCCAGCAGTTACGGCAGCAAGCAAGAGACCCAGTACTTC. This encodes CASSYGSKQETQYF.